Here is one T cell receptor beta chain with its context. The antigen remains undetermined. Before the COVID-19 pandemic, during about 2011-2019, CD4+ T cells were taken from unexposed donors. After roughly 9 days of culture, CD4+ T cells were isolated. This entry comes from a study of CD4 T cells in relation to SARS-CoV-2 and coronaviruses. Study context: After roughly 9 days of antigen culture, PBMC TCR beta CDR3s were sequenced. No peptide or an HIV-1 Nef peptide pool served as negative control.

Broader study findings: Crossreactivity was assessed only for spike protein, not other viral proteins.

TCRdb's table, derived via immunoSEQ multiplex PCR, lists solely in-frame clones and lacks some. This sample has approximately 17,000 clones, with over 80% found just once. This receptor was taken from a human donor in good health. The sample consisted of CD4+ T cells from PBMCs, cultured in vitro.

Written as DNA, the CDR3 is TGTGCCAGTAGTAATAGCGGGGGTTTGGCAGATACGCAGTATTTT. Protein: CASSNSGGLADTQYF. The chain couples TRBV19 to TRBJ2-3; 9 bases line up with TRBD2. J was trimmed by 4 bases and V by 4 bases; bases with no gene match: 6. The CDR3 runs to 15 residues. CDR1 LNHDA and CDR2 SQIVND come from the germline V gene (reference sequence).